This TCR beta chain was recovered during a study of metastatic and nonmetastatic thyroid tumors. The overall study: From malignant and benign thyroid patients, repertoires in blood and in tumor or nodule tissue were compared.

In the case of this clone: A much bigger clone sits one base away, suggesting this may be a read error.

TCRdb ran MiXCR on the PCR reads. Of more than 50,000 clones in the sample, 20% to 25% were seen once. No treatment had been given to any patient before thyroid surgery. With 4 bases clipped from V and 10 bases from J, the junction kept 12 bases outside the gene matches. CDR1 is LGHDT, CDR2 YNNKEL, per germline (reference sequence). This CDR3 contains 15 residues. Material: blood. This receptor was obtained from a female donor with papillary thyroid cancer or a benign thyroid nodule (not recorded which). Some clones in this sample may be carry-over from other donors' samples. The V gene is TRBV3-1, the J gene TRBJ2-1; TRBD2 matches 8 bases. The CDR3 DNA sequence: TGTGCCAGCAGCCCCTGGACTAGCCCGAGGGACGAGCAGTTCTTC. Amino acids: CASSPWTSPRDEQFF.